These 23 T cell receptor beta chains share one sample of origin, sequenced in a study of T cell repertoires in cytomegalovirus infection. TCRdb reanalysed the reads using MiXCR and keeps one entry per CDR3 protein. The data hold approximately 140,000 distinct CDR3 sequences, with about 24% observed a single time. Their cognate antigens are unknown. Input material: PBMCs, sequenced either directly or after in vitro stimulation (not recorded which). The receptors were sampled from a human donor in good health (CMV status not recorded). Some clones in this sample may be carry-over from other donors' samples.

This clonotype was seen at least ten times. The rearrangement links TRBV7-6 to TRBJ2-7; TRBD1 aligns across 9 bases. Unmatched junction bases numbered 1, after V lost 2 bases and J lost 2 bases. The CDR3 is 14 residues long. Germline V gene sequence: CDR1 SGHVS, CDR2 FNYEAQ. The CDR3 spells CASSLRQGAYEQYF. The CDR3 DNA reads TGTGCCAGCAGCTTAAGACAGGGGGCCTACGAGCAGTACTTC.

This clonotype came up many times. The chain uses TRBV6-5 and TRBJ2-7; D unresolved. V gave up 0 bases and J gave up 6 bases, with 12 bases separating them. There are 14 residues in the CDR3. Per the germline V gene, CDR1 is MNHEY and CDR2 is SVGAGI. Here the CDR3 DNA reads TGTGCCAGCAGTTACTCGACCGGGCAATCCGAGCAGTACTTC. It codes for CASSYSTGQSEQYF.

This clonotype was detected a few times. The chain employs TRBV10-2 and TRBJ2-2; no clear D gene. The CDR3 runs to 12 residues. The V gene lost 8 bases and the J gene lost 3 bases, with 7 bases spanning the gap. Germline V gives CDR1 WSHSY, CDR2 SAAADI. The CDR3 DNA sequence: TGCGCCAGCCGCCCAGACACCGGGGAGCTGTTTTTT. It specifies CASRPDTGELFF.

The gene calls are TRBV6-2 or TRBV6-3 and TRBJ1-1; a possible D gene is TRBD1 (5 bases). Germline V gives CDR1 MNHEY, CDR2 SVGEGT. CDR3 size: 15 residues. The ends were cut back, 8 bases at V and 9 bases at J, with 25 bases in the middle. DNA of the CDR3: TGTGCCAGCCTCTACGGACGGGGGTTCTCTCAGAAAGCTTTCTTT. This sequence encodes CASLYGRGFSQKAFF.

This clonotype was recorded only once. The chain joins TRBV29-1 to TRBJ2-3, with D hard to call. The CDR3 totals 14 residues. CDR1 and CDR2 from the germline V gene are SQVTM and ANQGSEA. Trimming cost V 3 bases and J 3 bases, with 13 bases left between them. CDR3 amino acids: CSVDSGVGTDTQYF. The DNA for the CDR3 is TGCAGCGTTGATTCAGGAGTTGGTACAGATACGCAGTATTTT.

In its sample, this clonotype was seen a few times. The genes are TRBV7-9 and TRBJ2-5, with D tentatively TRBD2 (6 bases). The length of the CDR3 is 13 residues. V lost 5 bases, J lost 5 bases, and 12 bases lay in between. Germline V CDR1 and CDR2: SEHNR, FQNEAQ (reference sequence). The CDR3 here is CASSQTSGETQYF. The CDR3 DNA reads TGTGCCAGCAGCCAGACTAGTGGCGAGACCCAGTACTTC.

The chain employs TRBV15 and TRBJ2-7; the D gene is possibly TRBD2 (7 bases). The CDR3 loop spans 13 amino acids. V gave up 8 bases and J gave up 3 bases, with 14 bases separating them. Per germline, CDR1 LNHNV and CDR2 YYDKDF (reference sequence). CDR3 nucleotides: TGTGCCACCTCCGAGGGGGACTACTACGAGCAGTACGTC. This gives the protein CATSEGDYYEQYV.

The rearrangement uses TRBV28 and TRBJ2-1, with D perhaps being TRBD1 or TRBD2 (6 bases each). This CDR3 contains 15 residues. Germline CDR1 and CDR2: MDHEN and SYDVKM. V shed 6 bases and J shed 9 bases, with 21 bases lying between them. CDR3 coding DNA: TGTGCCAGCAGGGGAGAGGGGGGTGGTCCTGCTGAGCAGTTCTTC. Its protein is CASRGEGGGPAEQFF. Full variable domain (rest looked up from reference TRBV28 and TRBJ2-1): DVKVTQSSRYLVKRTGEKVFLECVQDMDHENMFWYRQDPGLGLRLIYFSYDVKMKEKGDIPEGYSVSREKKERFSLILESASTNQTSMYLCASRGEGGGPAEQFFGPGTRLTVL.

This clonotype was detected ten times or more. This rearrangement joins TRBV7-9 to TRBJ2-7; 8 bases are shared with TRBD2. V dropped 0 bases and J dropped 4; count of bases not matched to a gene: 8. This CDR3 comprises 16 residues. Germline assignment: CDR1 SEHNR and CDR2 FQNEAQ (reference sequence). The CDR3 spells CASSLARSREEYEQYF. The DNA of the CDR3 is TGTGCCAGCAGCTTAGCGCGATCGCGGGAGGAATACGAGCAGTACTTC.

This clonotype has ten or more counts. Germline and junction disagree at one end, which may indicate a read error. In DNA, the CDR3 is TGTGCCAGCACCACCGGAGGGTCGGGAGATCCCCATTTT. It specifies CASTTGGSGDPHF. The rearrangement uses TRBV7-6 and TRBJ2-3; D perhaps matches TRBD2 (6 bases). Germline V gene data show CDR1 as SGHVS and CDR2 as FNYEAQ. CDR3 size: 13 residues.

The rearrangement uses TRBV2 and TRBJ2-1; 8 nucleotides line up with TRBD2. CDR1 is SNHLY and CDR2 is FYNNEI in the germline V gene. The CDR3 is 14 amino acids. The V gene end was trimmed by 8 bases and the J gene end by 10 bases; junction bases not matched to a gene: 13. The CDR3 loop is CASPTSEGWGEQFF. In nucleotides, the CDR3 is TGTGCCAGCCCGACTAGCGAGGGGTGGGGGGAGCAGTTCTTC. The full variable domain, its missing parts supplied by reference TRBV2 and TRBJ2-1, is EPEVTQTPSHQVTQMGQEVILRCVPISNHLYFYWYRQILGQKVEFLVSFYNNEISEKSEIFDDQFSVERPDGSNFTLKIRSTKLEDSAMYFCASPTSEGWGEQFFGPGTRLTVL.

The V call is TRBV5-5, the J call TRBJ1-2, with TRBD1 as a possible D gene (6 bases). The CDR3 runs to 15 residues. From germline, CDR1 is SGHKS and CDR2 YYEKEE (reference sequence). Trimming pared 0 bases from V and 4 bases from J, leaving 13 bases between. The CDR3, as DNA: TGTGCCAGCAGCTTGGGCCTACAGGGTTTCTATGGCTACACCTTC. Protein: CASSLGLQGFYGYTF.

This clonotype came up many times. V gene TRBV7-2 combines with J gene TRBJ2-7; D not certain. V lost 2 bases, J lost 6 bases, and 14 bases lay in between. Germline V gene data show CDR1 as SGHTA and CDR2 as FQGNSA. The CDR3 is made up of 14 amino acids. CDR3 coding DNA: TGTGCCAGCAGCTTAAGGTCGTCAGGTCTCGAGCAGTACTTC. This sequence encodes CASSLRSSGLEQYF.

This clonotype has a single count. The J gene is TRBJ1-1, the V gene TRBV7-9; tentative D call: TRBD1 (5 bases). Per germline, CDR1 SEHNR and CDR2 FQNEAQ (reference sequence). The CDR3 runs 13 residues. The V and J ends lost 3 bases and 6 bases respectively, with 11 bases between them. The CDR3 loop is CASSFGAKPEAFF. The CDR3 nucleotides are TGTGCCAGCAGCTTCGGGGCGAAGCCTGAAGCTTTCTTT.

In its sample, this clonotype was seen many times. The genes are TRBV5-6 and TRBJ1-5, with D unresolved. Germline V gives CDR1 SGHDT, CDR2 YYEEEE. The CDR3 is 15 amino acids. The germline V and J ends were trimmed by 0 bases and 6 bases, with 13 bases remaining between them. CDR3 sequence (DNA): TGTGCCAGCAGCTTGGATGGGGATACACGTCAGCCCCAGCATTTT. This gives the protein CASSLDGDTRQPQHF.

This clonotype was detected ten times or more. The J gene is TRBJ2-1, the V gene TRBV7-9; weak D call: TRBD2 (6 bases). CDR1 and CDR2 from the germline V gene are SEHNR and FQNEAQ (reference sequence). With 4 bases removed from V and 5 bases from J, the gap between germline ends came to 15 bases. This CDR3 comprises 15 residues. DNA for the CDR3: TGTGCCAGCAGCTACCCTTTTGGGAGGAACAATGAGCAGTTCTTC. Protein: CASSYPFGRNNEQFF.

The chain joins TRBV20-1 to TRBJ2-6; D gene ambiguous. Germline lookup yields CDR1 DFQATT and CDR2 SNEGSKA (reference sequence). The CDR3 covers 13 residues. V was trimmed by 4 bases and J by 0 bases, leaving 4 bases between them. CDR3 region: CSAIDSGANVLTF. The CDR3 region has the DNA TGCAGTGCTATCGACTCTGGGGCCAACGTCCTGACTTTC.

The chain couples TRBV6-2 or TRBV6-3 to TRBJ2-7; TRBD2 aligns across 9 bases. V lost 6 bases to trimming and J lost 3 bases; unmatched junction nucleotides: 9. The length of the CDR3 is 15 residues. Germline CDR1 reads MNHEY; CDR2 reads SVGEGT. CDR3 DNA: TGTGCCAGCAGCTTGACTAGCGGAGCATTCTACGAGCAGTACGTC. Its translation is CASSLTSGAFYEQYV.

There are a few counts of this clonotype. The J gene is TRBJ2-2, the V gene TRBV11-1; TRBD2 matches 8 bases. CDR1 SGHAT and CDR2 FQDESV come from the germline V gene (reference sequence). The CDR3 is 15 residues long. J gave up 4 bases and V 5 bases, and 6 bases lay outside the gene matches. The chain's CDR3 is CASSQPREGTGELFF. The CDR3 nucleotides are TGTGCCAGCAGCCAACCACGGGAGGGCACCGGGGAGCTGTTTTTT.

This clonotype was found many times. The genes are TRBV7-8 and TRBJ2-5, with TRBD2 matching 10 bases. The V gene's germline CDR1 is SGHVS and CDR2 FQNEAQ. The V segment lost 0 bases and the J segment 5 bases; nucleotides outside the gene matches: 6. CDR3 length: 16 amino acids. The CDR3 sequence: CASSLAASGRWETQYF. In DNA form, the CDR3 reads TGTGCCAGCAGCTTAGCGGCTAGCGGGAGATGGGAGACCCAGTACTTC.

V and J are TRBV10-3 and TRBJ1-1; no reliable D call. The CDR3 is made up of 13 amino acids. Per germline, CDR1 ENHRY and CDR2 SYGVKD. The V gene lost 4 bases and the J gene lost 1 base, with 7 bases spanning the gap. The CDR3 reads CAISGTENTEAFF. The CDR3, as DNA: TGTGCCATCAGTGGGACCGAGAACACTGAAGCTTTCTTT.

This clonotype was counted a few times. The J gene is TRBJ2-1, the V gene TRBV29-1, with 10 bases lining up with TRBD2. J lost 7 bases, V lost 5 bases, and 8 bases had no gene match. From germline, CDR1 is SQVTM and CDR2 ANQGSEA. The CDR3 has 14 residues. The chain's CDR3 is CSVLPSGRVNEQFF. For the CDR3, the DNA is TGCAGCGTTTTGCCTAGCGGGAGAGTGAATGAGCAGTTCTTC.

In regard to this clonotype: At one of its ends the junction is not consistent with the germline gene, which may arise from a read error. The gene calls are TRBV7-7 and TRBJ2-5, with 8 bases that match TRBD1. This CDR3 has 13 amino acids. CDR1 SSHAT and CDR2 FNYEAQ come from the germline V gene (reference sequence). CDR3 sequence reads: CASSADRGETQYF. The DNA for the CDR3 is TGTGCTAGCAGCGCAGACAGGGGCGAGACCCAGTACTTC.